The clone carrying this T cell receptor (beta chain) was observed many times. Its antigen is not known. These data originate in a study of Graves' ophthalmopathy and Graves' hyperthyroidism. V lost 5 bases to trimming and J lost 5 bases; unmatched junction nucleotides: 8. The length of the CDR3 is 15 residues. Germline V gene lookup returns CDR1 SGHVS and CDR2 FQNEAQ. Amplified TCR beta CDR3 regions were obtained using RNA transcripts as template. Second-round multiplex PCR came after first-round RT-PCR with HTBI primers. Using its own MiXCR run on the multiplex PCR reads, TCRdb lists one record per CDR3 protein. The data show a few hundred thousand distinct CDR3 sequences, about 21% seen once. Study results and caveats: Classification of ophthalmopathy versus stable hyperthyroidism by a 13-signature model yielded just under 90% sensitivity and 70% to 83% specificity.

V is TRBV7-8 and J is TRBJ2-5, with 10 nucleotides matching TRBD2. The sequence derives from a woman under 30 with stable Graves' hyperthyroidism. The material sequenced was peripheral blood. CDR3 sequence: CASSRSGRMGETQYF. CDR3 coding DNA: TGTGCCAGCAGCCGTAGCGGGAGGATGGGGGAGACCCAGTACTTC.